This entry lists 28 T cell receptor beta chains sequenced from one sample in a study of stem cell transplantation in POMP-related autoinflammatory disease. The protocol was immunoSEQ multiplex PCR, while the TCRdb copy is restricted to in-frame clones and leaves out a portion. The profile shows some 68,000 clones, about nine tenths of them singletons. This sample comprised CD4+ T cells from PBMCs, obtained after stem cell transplantation. The receptors stem from a human patient with POMP-related autoinflammation and immune dysregulation (PRAID). Some T cells may be provided by the graft donor.

The chain employs TRBV11-2 and TRBJ2-3; D call uncertain. Germline lookup yields CDR1 SGHAT and CDR2 FQNNGV. V lost 2 bases and J lost 0, with 6 bases in between. The length of the CDR3 is 14 residues. The CDR3 sequence: CASSLFRSTDTQYF. Written as DNA, the CDR3 is TGTGCCAGCAGCTTATTCAGGAGCACAGATACGCAGTATTTT. Supplemented by reference TRBV11-2 and TRBJ2-3, the full variable domain reads EAGVAQSPRYKIIEKRQSVAFWCNPISGHATLYWYQQILGQGPKLLIQFQNNGVVDDSQLPKDRFSAERLKGVDSTLKIQPAKLEDSAVYLCASSLFRSTDTQYFGPGTRLTVL.

This rearrangement joins TRBV2 to TRBJ2-2; D is perhaps TRBD1 (6 bases). The CDR3 totals 15 residues. Per the germline V gene, CDR1 is SNHLY and CDR2 is FYNNEI. Trimming shortened V by 3 bases and J by 0 bases, and 8 bases separated the two germline ends. The CDR3 is CASSEDSANTGELFF. The CDR3 bases are TGTGCCAGCAGTGAGGACAGCGCGAACACCGGGGAGCTGTTTTTT.

CDR3 DNA sequence: TGTGCCAGCCGGAGTGGCGAGACCCAGTACTTC. As protein: CASRSGETQYF. The J gene is TRBJ2-5, the V gene TRBV5-8; no clear D. V lost 7 bases and J lost 5, with 9 bases in between. The germline V gene has CDR1 SGHTS and CDR2 YDEGEE. The CDR3 contains 11 residues.

J is TRBJ2-5 and V is TRBV29-1; 10 bases are shared with TRBD1. Per the germline V gene, CDR1 is SQVTM and CDR2 is ANQGSEA. V lost 7 bases and J lost 3; bases outside the gene matches: 5. The CDR3 extends over 13 amino acids. The CDR3 DNA follows: TGCAGCGCACCGGGACAGGGGAAAGAGACCCAGTACTTC. Residues: CSAPGQGKETQYF.

The V gene is TRBV2, the J gene TRBJ1-2; a weak D match, TRBD1 (5 bases). The CDR3 sequence is 15 residues long. V was pared by 7 bases and J by 1 base, with 16 bases between. Germline CDR1 and CDR2: SNHLY and FYNNEI. CDR3 protein: CASTAGTSVNYGYTF. CDR3 nucleotide sequence: TGTGCCAGCACCGCCGGGACCTCCGTTAACTATGGCTACACCTTC.

The chain carries TRBV6-1 and TRBJ2-3; the D gene is possibly TRBD1 (6 bases). V gave up 2 bases and J gave up 2 bases, with 23 bases separating them. The CDR3 sequence is 19 residues long. Germline CDR1 and CDR2: MNHNS and SASEGT. The CDR3 coding sequence is TGTGCCAGCAGTGAATATTTGAAGAGGGGACACATTAACACAGATACGCAGTATTTT. Its translation is CASSEYLKRGHINTDTQYF.

The chain has TRBV20-1 and TRBJ2-5, with a weak D call TRBD1 (5 bases). This CDR3 comprises 12 residues. The germline V gene has CDR1 DFQATT and CDR2 SNEGSKA (reference sequence). V was shortened by 3 bases and J by 3 bases, with 8 bases between the two germline ends. CDR3 loop: CSASSTEETQYF. The CDR3 region has the DNA TGCAGTGCTAGTTCGACAGAAGAGACCCAGTACTTC.

The chain combines TRBV20-1 with TRBJ2-7; D gene unclear. V was shortened by 3 bases and J by 1 base, with 10 bases between the two germline ends. This CDR3 region has 13 residues. CDR1 is DFQATT, CDR2 SNEGSKA, per germline (reference sequence). CDR3 coding DNA: TGCAGTGCTAGTGGGGAACGGTCCTACGAGCAGTACGTC. This encodes CSASGERSYEQYV.

The chain carries TRBV11-2 and TRBJ1-2; D gene ambiguous. Trimming shortened V by 5 bases and J by 4 bases, and 11 bases separated the two germline ends. The CDR3 has 13 residues. Per germline, CDR1 SGHAT and CDR2 FQNNGV. The CDR3 DNA follows: TGTGCCAGCAGCCCAACCCGTGGCTATGGCTACACCTTC. Its protein is CASSPTRGYGYTF. Based on the CDR3 plus reference TRBV11-2 and TRBJ1-2, the full variable domain is EAGVAQSPRYKIIEKRQSVAFWCNPISGHATLYWYQQILGQGPKLLIQFQNNGVVDDSQLPKDRFSAERLKGVDSTLKIQPAKLEDSAVYLCASSPTRGYGYTFGSGTRLTVV.

The table lists this clone with a few counts. This chain uses TRBV4-1 with TRBJ1-2; no reliable D call. The V gene's germline CDR1 is MGHRA and CDR2 YSYEKL. The V and J ends lost 4 bases and 3 bases respectively, with 15 bases between them. This CDR3 has 15 residues. The CDR3 DNA sequence: TGCGCCAGCAGCCTTCCAGCTCGGACCGACTATGGCTACACCTTC. This codes for CASSLPARTDYGYTF.

The J gene is TRBJ2-1, the V gene TRBV15, with 11 bases fitting TRBD2. J lost 2 bases, V lost 5 bases, and 2 bases had no gene match. The CDR3 totals 15 residues. CDR1 and CDR2 (germline): LNHNV, YYDKDF (reference sequence). The CDR3 reads CATSHSGGAYNEQFF. Written as DNA, the CDR3 is TGTGCCACCAGCCATAGCGGGGGGGCCTACAATGAGCAGTTCTTC.

The chain carries TRBV5-1 and TRBJ2-7; D might be TRBD1 or TRBD2, each matching 6 bases. CDR1 is SGHRS and CDR2 is YFSETQ in the germline V gene. The V end was cut by 2 bases, the J end by 2 bases, with 8 bases between. The CDR3 loop spans 13 amino acids. CDR3 DNA sequence: TGCGCCAGCAGCTTCGGGGGCCCCTACGAGCAGTACTTC. Translated: CASSFGGPYEQYF. The whole variable domain, remainder taken from reference TRBV5-1 and TRBJ2-7, is KAGVTQTPRYLIKTRGQQVTLSCSPISGHRSVSWYQQTPGQGLQFLFEYFSETQRNKGNFPGRFSGRQFSNSRSEMNVSTLELGDSALYLCASSFGGPYEQYFGPGTRLTVT.

The CDR3 coding sequence is TGTGCCAGCAGCCAAGGGACTAGCGGAAGTGCCAAAAACATTCAGTACTTC. It specifies CASSQGTSGSAKNIQYF. The V gene is TRBV4-2, the J gene TRBJ2-4; 10 bases match TRBD2. Germline values: CDR1 LGHNA, CDR2 YNFKEQ. J was trimmed by 1 base and V by 1 base; bases with no gene match: 4. CDR3 length equals 17 residues.

The genes are TRBV7-3 and TRBJ1-1; TRBD1 is a possible D gene (5 bases). Germline V gene data show CDR1 as SGHTA and CDR2 as FQGTGA. This CDR3 comprises 15 residues. The V and J ends lost 5 bases and 10 bases respectively, with 23 bases between them. The CDR3 DNA follows: TGTGCCAGCAGCCTTAACGCTGGGACGGCCGCCGGAGCTTTCTTT. Its protein product is CASSLNAGTAAGAFF.

This clone was detected once. The chain combines TRBV11-2 with TRBJ2-7; D not resolved. Germline CDR1 reads SGHAT; CDR2 reads FQNNGV. The CDR3 runs 15 residues. V was trimmed by 2 bases and J by 4 bases, leaving 15 bases between them. This CDR3 is CASSLWPVPPYEQYV. CDR3 DNA sequence: TGTGCCAGCAGCTTATGGCCGGTCCCCCCATACGAGCAGTACGTC.

This clone showed up just a few times. J is TRBJ2-1 and V is TRBV5-4; TRBD2 might be the D (6 bases). The CDR3 has 16 amino acids. Trimming cost V 1 base and J 4 bases, with 15 bases left between them. Germline values: CDR1 SGHNT, CDR2 YYREEE (reference sequence). The CDR3, as DNA: TGTGCCAGCAGCTTGTGGGGAGGAGACTTTTACAATGAGCAGTTCTTC. Its translation: CASSLWGGDFYNEQFF.

This sequence joins TRBV7-9 and TRBJ2-5; 9 bases are shared with TRBD1. CDR3 length: 17 amino acids. The J segment lost 2 bases and the V segment lost 2 bases, leaving 9 bases of the junction unmatched. Germline V gene data show CDR1 as SEHNR and CDR2 as FQNEAQ (reference sequence). CDR3 loop: CASSLIGRDRDQETQYF. The CDR3 DNA reads TGTGCCAGCAGCTTAATCGGGCGGGACAGGGATCAAGAGACCCAGTACTTC.

The chain uses TRBV15 and TRBJ1-4; D is uncertain. Germline V gene lookup returns CDR1 LNHNV and CDR2 YYDKDF (reference sequence). Deletions cut 0 bases from V and 0 bases from J, with 20 bases between. CDR3 length: 20 residues. CDR3 region: CATSRDREGAGWTTNEKLFF. Written as DNA, the CDR3 is TGTGCCACCAGCAGAGATCGGGAGGGCGCAGGATGGACAACTAATGAAAAACTGTTTTTT.

The rearrangement uses TRBV4-1 and TRBJ2-7; D gene uncertain. V lost 0 bases and J lost 2, with 17 bases in between. From germline, CDR1 is MGHRA and CDR2 YSYEKL. The CDR3 loop spans 17 amino acids. CDR3 DNA sequence: TGCGCCAGCAGCCAAGATCCCGTGGGTTGGGGAACCTACGAGCAGTACTTC. This gives the protein CASSQDPVGWGTYEQYF.

The gene calls are TRBV3-1 (or the pseudogene TRBV3-2) and TRBJ2-3; a possible D gene is TRBD2 (5 bases). CDR1 is LGHDT and CDR2 is YNNKEL in the germline V gene (reference sequence). The length of the CDR3 is 15 residues. The germline V and J ends were trimmed by 1 base and 8 bases, with 16 bases remaining between them. CDR3 DNA sequence: TGTGCCAGCAGCCAAGGAGGCAGACCTGCGGGTACGCAGTATTTT. Translated, it gives CASSQGGRPAGTQYF.

The DNA for the CDR3 is TGTGCCAGCAGCTTCAGCCCCAGGGATAATGAAAAACTGTTTTTT. Amino acids: CASSFSPRDNEKLFF. The chain is built from TRBV11-2 and TRBJ1-4; D possibly corresponds to TRBD1 (5 bases). Trimming shortened V by 3 bases and J by 4 bases, and 12 bases separated the two germline ends. The CDR3 contains 15 residues. Germline values: CDR1 SGHAT, CDR2 FQNNGV.

The chain carries TRBV5-1 and TRBJ2-6; D is tentatively TRBD1 or TRBD2 (5 bases each). The V end was cut by 1 base, the J end by 0 bases, with 14 bases between. CDR1 is SGHRS and CDR2 is YFSETQ in the germline V gene. The CDR3 spans 18 residues. CDR3 in amino acids: CASSLPRDVPSGANVLTF. CDR3 DNA sequence: TGCGCCAGCAGCTTGCCTCGGGACGTACCCTCTGGGGCCAACGTCCTGACTTTC.

A single count supports this clone. The V gene is TRBV11-2, the J gene TRBJ2-1; 8 bases agree with TRBD2. V shed 5 bases, J shed 0 bases, and the junction held 12 bases outside the gene matches. Per germline, CDR1 SGHAT and CDR2 FQNNGV. The CDR3 loop spans 18 amino acids. CDR3 coding DNA: TGTGCCAGCAGCAAGCAGTTGACGCGGGGGGCCTCCTACAATGAGCAGTTCTTC. Its translation is CASSKQLTRGASYNEQFF. Full variable domain (outside the CDR3, taken from reference TRBV11-2 and TRBJ2-1): EAGVAQSPRYKIIEKRQSVAFWCNPISGHATLYWYQQILGQGPKLLIQFQNNGVVDDSQLPKDRFSAERLKGVDSTLKIQPAKLEDSAVYLCASSKQLTRGASYNEQFFGPGTRLTVL.

The chain has TRBV20-1 and TRBJ1-5; the D is unclear. CDR3 length equals 13 residues. The V end lost 3 bases, the J end lost 10 bases, and 16 bases lay between the germline ends. Germline loops: CDR1 DFQATT, CDR2 SNEGSKA (reference sequence). DNA for the CDR3: TGCAGTGCTAGTAGGAGGGAAGGTAGACCCCAGCATTTT. It yields the protein CSASRREGRPQHF.

The J gene is TRBJ1-1, the V gene TRBV4-1, with 8 bases lining up with TRBD1. Trimming removed 0 bases from V and 3 bases from J; junction bases left unmatched: 12. There are 18 residues in the CDR3. Germline CDR1 is MGHRA and CDR2 is YSYEKL. CDR3: CASSQDRVLDRVDTEAFF. CDR3 DNA sequence: TGCGCCAGCAGCCAAGATAGGGTCTTGGACAGGGTAGACACTGAAGCTTTCTTT.

The chain uses TRBV5-1 and TRBJ2-5; 7 nucleotides match TRBD2. J was trimmed by 2 bases and V by 0 bases; bases with no gene match: 7. Germline CDR1 reads SGHRS; CDR2 reads YFSETQ. The CDR3 has 16 residues. DNA of the CDR3: TGCGCCAGCAGCTTGGCCCCTCAGGGAGGGCAAGAGACCCAGTACTTC. Translating gives CASSLAPQGGQETQYF.

This chain joins TRBV7-9 and TRBJ2-3; D is possibly TRBD1 (5 bases). V was clipped by 4 bases and J by 4 bases, with 24 bases between them. Per germline, CDR1 SEHNR and CDR2 FQNEAQ (reference sequence). The CDR3 contains 18 residues. The CDR3 reads CASSSRIDSRGTSDTQYF. CDR3 DNA: TGTGCCAGCAGCTCCCGCATCGACAGCCGAGGAACCTCAGATACGCAGTATTTT.

This chain uses TRBV20-1 with TRBJ2-5, with D unclear. Germline values: CDR1 DFQATT, CDR2 SNEGSKA (reference sequence). The CDR3 is made up of 10 amino acids. The V end was cut by 6 bases, the J end by 4 bases, with 6 bases between. The CDR3: CSALRETQYF. The CDR3 coding sequence is TGCAGTGCCCTAAGAGAGACCCAGTACTTC.